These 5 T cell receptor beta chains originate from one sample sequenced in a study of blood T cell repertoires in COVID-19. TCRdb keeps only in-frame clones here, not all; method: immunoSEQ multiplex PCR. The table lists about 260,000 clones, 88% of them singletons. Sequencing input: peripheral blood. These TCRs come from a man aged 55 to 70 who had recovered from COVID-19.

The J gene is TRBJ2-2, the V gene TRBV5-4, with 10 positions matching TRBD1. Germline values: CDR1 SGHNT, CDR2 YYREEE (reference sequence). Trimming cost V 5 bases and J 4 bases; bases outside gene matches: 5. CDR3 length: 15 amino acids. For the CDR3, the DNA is TGTGCCAGCAGACGTGACAGGGGGCGCACCGGGGAGCTGTTTTTT. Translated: CASRRDRGRTGELFF.

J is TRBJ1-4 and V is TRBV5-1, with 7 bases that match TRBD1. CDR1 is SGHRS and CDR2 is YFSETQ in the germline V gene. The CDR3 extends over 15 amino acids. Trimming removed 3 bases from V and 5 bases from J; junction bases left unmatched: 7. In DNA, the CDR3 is TGCGCCAGCAGCTGGAGGGACAGCGAAAATGAAAAACTGTTTTTT. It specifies CASSWRDSENEKLFF.

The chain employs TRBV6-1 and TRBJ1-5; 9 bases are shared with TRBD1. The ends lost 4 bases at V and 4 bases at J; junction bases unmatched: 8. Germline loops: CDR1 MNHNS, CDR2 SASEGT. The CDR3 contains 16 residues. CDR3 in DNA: TGTGCCAGCAGTGGACGGGACAGGGAGGAAAATCAGCCCCAGCATTTT. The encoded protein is CASSGRDREENQPQHF.

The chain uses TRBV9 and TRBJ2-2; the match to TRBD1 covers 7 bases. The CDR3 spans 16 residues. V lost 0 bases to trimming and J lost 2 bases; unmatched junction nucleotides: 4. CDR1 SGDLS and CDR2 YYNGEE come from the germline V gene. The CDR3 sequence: CASSVATGANTGELFF. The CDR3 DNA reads TGTGCCAGCAGCGTAGCTACAGGGGCCAACACCGGGGAGCTGTTTTTT.

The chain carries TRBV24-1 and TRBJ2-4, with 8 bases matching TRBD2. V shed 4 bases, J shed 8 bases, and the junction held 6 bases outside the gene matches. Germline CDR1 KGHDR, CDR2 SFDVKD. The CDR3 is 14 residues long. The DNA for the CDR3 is TGTGCCACCAGTGAGGGCGGGGGGCAGGACATTCAGTACTTC. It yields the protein CATSEGGGQDIQYF.